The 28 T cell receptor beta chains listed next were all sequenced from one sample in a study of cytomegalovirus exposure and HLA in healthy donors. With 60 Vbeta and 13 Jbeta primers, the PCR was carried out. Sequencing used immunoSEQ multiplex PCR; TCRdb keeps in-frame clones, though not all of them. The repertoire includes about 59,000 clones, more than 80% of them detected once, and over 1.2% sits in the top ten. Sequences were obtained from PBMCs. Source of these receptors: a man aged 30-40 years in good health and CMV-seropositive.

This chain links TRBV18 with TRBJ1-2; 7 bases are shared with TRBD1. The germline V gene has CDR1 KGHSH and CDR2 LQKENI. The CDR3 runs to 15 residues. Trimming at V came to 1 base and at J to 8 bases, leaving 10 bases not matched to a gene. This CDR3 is CASSPLDRVDIGYTF. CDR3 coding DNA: TGTGCCAGCTCACCACTCGACAGGGTTGATATCGGCTACACCTTC.

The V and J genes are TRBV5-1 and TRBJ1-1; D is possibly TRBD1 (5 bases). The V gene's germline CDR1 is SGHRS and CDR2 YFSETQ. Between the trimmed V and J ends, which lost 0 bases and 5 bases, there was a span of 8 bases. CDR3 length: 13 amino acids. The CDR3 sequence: CASSLDGGTEAFF. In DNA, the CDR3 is TGCGCCAGCAGCTTGGACGGGGGAACTGAAGCTTTCTTT.

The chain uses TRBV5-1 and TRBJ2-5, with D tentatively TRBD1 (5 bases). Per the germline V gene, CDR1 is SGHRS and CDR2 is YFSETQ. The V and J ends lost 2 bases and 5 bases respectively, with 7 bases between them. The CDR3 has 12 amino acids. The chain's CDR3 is CASSFPGETQYF. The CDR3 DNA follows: TGCGCCAGCAGCTTCCCAGGGGAGACCCAGTACTTC.

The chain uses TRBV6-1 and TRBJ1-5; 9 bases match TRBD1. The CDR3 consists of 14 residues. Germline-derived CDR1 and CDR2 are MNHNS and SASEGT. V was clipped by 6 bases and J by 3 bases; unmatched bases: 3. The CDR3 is CASRDRGNNQPQHF. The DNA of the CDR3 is TGTGCCAGCAGGGACAGGGGAAACAATCAGCCCCAGCATTTT.

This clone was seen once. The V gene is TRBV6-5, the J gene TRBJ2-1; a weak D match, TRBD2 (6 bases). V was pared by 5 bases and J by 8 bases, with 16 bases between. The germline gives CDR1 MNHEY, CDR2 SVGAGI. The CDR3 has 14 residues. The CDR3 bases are TGTGCCAGCAGTACCCTCGGGAGCGAAGATGAGCAGTTCTTC. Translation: CASSTLGSEDEQFF.

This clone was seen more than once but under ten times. CDR3 DNA sequence: TGCGCCAGCAGCCAAGATTTAACAGTTGGGCAGCCCCAGCATTTT. Its protein is CASSQDLTVGQPQHF. This chain connects TRBV4-1 to TRBJ1-5; D is unclear. Trimming took off 0 bases at V and 7 bases at J, with 13 bases between the two ends. This CDR3 has 15 residues. CDR1 MGHRA and CDR2 YSYEKL come from the germline V gene.

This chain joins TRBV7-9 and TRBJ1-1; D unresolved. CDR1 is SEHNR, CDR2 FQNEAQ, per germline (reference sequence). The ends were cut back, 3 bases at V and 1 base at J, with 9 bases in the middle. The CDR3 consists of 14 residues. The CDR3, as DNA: TGTGCCAGCAGCTTTAGTTTCGCGAACACTGAAGCTTTCTTT. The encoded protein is CASSFSFANTEAFF.

The CDR3 region has the DNA TGTGCCAGTAGTACAAAGGCGGGCGGACATCAGCCCCAGCATTTT. This gives the protein CASSTKAGGHQPQHF. The gene calls are TRBV19 and TRBJ1-5; D not certain. V dropped 4 bases and J dropped 5 bases, with 15 bases sitting between them. CDR3 length: 15 amino acids. The germline V gene encodes CDR1 LNHDA and CDR2 SQIVND (reference sequence).

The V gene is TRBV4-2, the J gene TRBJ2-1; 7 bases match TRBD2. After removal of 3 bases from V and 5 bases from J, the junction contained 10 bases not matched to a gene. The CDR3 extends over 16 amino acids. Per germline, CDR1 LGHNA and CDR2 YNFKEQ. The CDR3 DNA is TGTGCCAGCAGCCAGGGGTGGGTAGCGGGTAACAATGAGCAGTTCTTC. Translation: CASSQGWVAGNNEQFF.

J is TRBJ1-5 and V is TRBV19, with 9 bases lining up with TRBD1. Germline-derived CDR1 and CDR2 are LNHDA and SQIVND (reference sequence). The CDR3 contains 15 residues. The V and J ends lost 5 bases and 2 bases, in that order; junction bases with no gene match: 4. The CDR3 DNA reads TGTGCCAGTAGTCGGAGGACAGGGGGCAATCAGCCCCAGCATTTT. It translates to CASSRRTGGNQPQHF.

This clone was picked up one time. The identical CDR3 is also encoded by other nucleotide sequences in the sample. The CDR3 DNA is TGTGCCAGCAGCCCACGGCGGACTAGCGGGAGAGGGGATACGCAGTATTTT. Translation gives CASSPRRTSGRGDTQYF. This chain uses TRBV11-3 with TRBJ2-3; TRBD2 agrees at 13 bases. V shed 5 bases, J shed 6 bases, and the junction held 11 bases outside the gene matches. Germline V gene data show CDR1 as SGHNT and CDR2 as YENEEA. The CDR3 extends over 17 amino acids. The whole variable domain, remainder taken from reference TRBV11-3 and TRBJ2-3, is EAGVVQSPRYKIIEKKQPVAFWCNPISGHNTLYWYLQNLGQGPELLIRYENEEAVDDSQLPKDRFSAERLKGVDSTLKIQPAELGDSAVYLCASSPRRTSGRGDTQYFGPGTRLTVL.

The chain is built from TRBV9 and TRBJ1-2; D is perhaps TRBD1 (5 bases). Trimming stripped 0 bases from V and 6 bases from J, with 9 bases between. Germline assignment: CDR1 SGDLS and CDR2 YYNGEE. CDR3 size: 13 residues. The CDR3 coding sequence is TGTGCCAGCAGCGTAGCTGGGGCTGATGGCTACACCTTC. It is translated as CASSVAGADGYTF.

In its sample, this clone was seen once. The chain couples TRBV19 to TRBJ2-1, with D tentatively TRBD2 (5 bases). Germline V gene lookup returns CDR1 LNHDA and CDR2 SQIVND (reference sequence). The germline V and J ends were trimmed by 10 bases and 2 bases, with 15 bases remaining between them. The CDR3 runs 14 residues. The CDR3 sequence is CATARGRPYNEQFF. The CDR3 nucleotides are TGTGCCACCGCCCGAGGGAGACCCTACAATGAGCAGTTCTTC.

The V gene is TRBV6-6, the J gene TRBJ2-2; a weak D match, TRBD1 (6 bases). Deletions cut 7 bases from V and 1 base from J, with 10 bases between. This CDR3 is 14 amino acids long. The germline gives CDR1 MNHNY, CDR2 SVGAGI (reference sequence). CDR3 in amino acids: CASILGGNTGELFF. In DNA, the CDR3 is TGTGCCAGCATTTTAGGGGGGAACACCGGGGAGCTGTTTTTT.

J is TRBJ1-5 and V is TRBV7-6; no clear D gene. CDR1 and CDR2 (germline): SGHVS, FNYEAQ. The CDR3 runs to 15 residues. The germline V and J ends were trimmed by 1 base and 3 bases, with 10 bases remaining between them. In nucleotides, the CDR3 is TGTGCCAGCAGCTTAGGATCGGGTTACAATCAGCCCCAGCATTTT. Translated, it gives CASSLGSGYNQPQHF.

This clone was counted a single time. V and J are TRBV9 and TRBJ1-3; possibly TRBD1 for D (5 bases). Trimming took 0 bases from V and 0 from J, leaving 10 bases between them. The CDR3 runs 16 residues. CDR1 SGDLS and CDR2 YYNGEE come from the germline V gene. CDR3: CASSVGGGGSGNTIYF. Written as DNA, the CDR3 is TGTGCCAGCAGCGTAGGGGGGGGAGGCTCTGGAAACACCATATATTTT.

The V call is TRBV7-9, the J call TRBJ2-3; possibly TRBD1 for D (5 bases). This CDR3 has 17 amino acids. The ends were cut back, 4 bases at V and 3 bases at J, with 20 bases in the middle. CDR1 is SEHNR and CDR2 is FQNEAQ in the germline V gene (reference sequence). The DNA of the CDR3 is TGTGCCAGCAGCTCTCTCCCTGGGGCAGGGTGGACAGATACGCAGTATTTT. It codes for CASSSLPGAGWTDTQYF.

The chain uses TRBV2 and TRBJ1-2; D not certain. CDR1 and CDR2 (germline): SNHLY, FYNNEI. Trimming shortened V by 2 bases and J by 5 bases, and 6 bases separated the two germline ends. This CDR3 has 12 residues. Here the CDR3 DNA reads TGTGCCAGCAGTGAATTCGTATATGGCTACACCTTC. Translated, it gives CASSEFVYGYTF.

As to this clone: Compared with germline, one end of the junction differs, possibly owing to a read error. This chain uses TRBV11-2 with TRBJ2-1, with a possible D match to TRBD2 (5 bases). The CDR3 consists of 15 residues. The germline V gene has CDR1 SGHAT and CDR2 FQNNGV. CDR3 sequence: CASSSTSSPLDERFF. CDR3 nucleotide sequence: TGTGCCAGCAGCTCCACTAGTTCTCCCCTCGATGAGCGGTTCTTC.

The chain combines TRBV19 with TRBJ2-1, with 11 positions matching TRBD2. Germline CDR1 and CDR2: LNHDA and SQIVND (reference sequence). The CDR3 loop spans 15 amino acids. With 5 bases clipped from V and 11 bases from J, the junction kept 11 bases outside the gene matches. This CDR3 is CASSPWLAGGWKQFF. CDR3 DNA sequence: TGTGCCAGTAGTCCTTGGCTAGCGGGAGGATGGAAGCAGTTCTTC.

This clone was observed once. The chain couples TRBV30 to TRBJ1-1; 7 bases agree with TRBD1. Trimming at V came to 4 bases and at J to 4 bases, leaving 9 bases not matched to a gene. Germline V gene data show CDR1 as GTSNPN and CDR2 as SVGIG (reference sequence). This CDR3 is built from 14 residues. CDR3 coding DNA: TGTGCCTGGACCCCAGGGGGAAGTAGCACTGAAGCTTTCTTT. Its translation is CAWTPGGSSTEAFF.

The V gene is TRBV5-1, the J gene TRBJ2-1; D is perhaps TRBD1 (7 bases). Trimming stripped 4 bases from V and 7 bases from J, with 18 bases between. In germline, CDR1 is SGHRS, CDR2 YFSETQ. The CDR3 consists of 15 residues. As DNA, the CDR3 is TGCGCCAGCAGCCCGGACAGGAGGGGGTCGAATGAGCAGTTCTTC. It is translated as CASSPDRRGSNEQFF.

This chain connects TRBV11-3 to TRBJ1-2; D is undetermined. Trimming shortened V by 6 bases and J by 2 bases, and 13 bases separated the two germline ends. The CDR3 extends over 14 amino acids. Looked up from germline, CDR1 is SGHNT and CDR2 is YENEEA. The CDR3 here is CASSPPGGNYGYTF. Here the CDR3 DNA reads TGTGCCAGCAGTCCCCCGGGAGGGAACTATGGCTACACCTTC.

The CDR3 DNA follows: TGTGCCAGCAGTGGGGGCAGCGATTCACCCCTCCACTTT. Amino acids: CASSGGSDSPLHF. The rearrangement links TRBV6-5 to TRBJ1-6; D may be TRBD1 (6 bases). Trimming stripped 5 bases from V and 8 bases from J, with 10 bases between. The length of the CDR3 is 13 residues. The germline CDR1 and CDR2 sequences are MNHEY and SVGAGI.

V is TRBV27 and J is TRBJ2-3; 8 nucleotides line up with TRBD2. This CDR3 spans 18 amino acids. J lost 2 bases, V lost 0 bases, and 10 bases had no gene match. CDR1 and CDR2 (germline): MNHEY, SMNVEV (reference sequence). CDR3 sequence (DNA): TGTGCCAGCAGTTTATCCGCGGGAGGAGGCTCCTTCACAGATACGCAGTATTTT. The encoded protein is CASSLSAGGGSFTDTQYF.

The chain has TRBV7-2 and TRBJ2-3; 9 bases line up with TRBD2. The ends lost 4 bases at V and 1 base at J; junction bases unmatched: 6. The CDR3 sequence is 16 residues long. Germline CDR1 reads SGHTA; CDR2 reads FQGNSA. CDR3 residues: CASSSMTSGRTDTQYF. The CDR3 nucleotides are TGTGCCAGCAGCTCGATGACTAGCGGACGCACAGATACGCAGTATTTT. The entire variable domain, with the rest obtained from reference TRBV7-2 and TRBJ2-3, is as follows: GAGVSQSPSNKVTEKGKDVELRCDPISGHTALYWYRQSLGQGLEFLIYFQGNSAPDKSGLPSDRFSAERTGGSVSTLTIQRTQQEDSAVYLCASSSMTSGRTDTQYFGPGTRLTVL.

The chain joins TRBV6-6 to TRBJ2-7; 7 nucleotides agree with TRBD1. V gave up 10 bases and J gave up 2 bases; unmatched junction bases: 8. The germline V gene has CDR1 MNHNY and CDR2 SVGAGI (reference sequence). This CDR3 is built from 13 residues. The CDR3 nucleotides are TGTGCCACCCAGAGGGGGCTCCCCTACGAGCAGTACTTC. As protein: CATQRGLPYEQYF.

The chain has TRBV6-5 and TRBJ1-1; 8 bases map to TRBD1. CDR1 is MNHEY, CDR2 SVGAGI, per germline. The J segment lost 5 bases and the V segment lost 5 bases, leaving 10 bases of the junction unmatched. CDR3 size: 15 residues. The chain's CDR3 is CASSPVDRVTTEAFF. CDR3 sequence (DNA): TGTGCCAGCAGTCCCGTGGACAGGGTGACGACTGAAGCTTTCTTT.